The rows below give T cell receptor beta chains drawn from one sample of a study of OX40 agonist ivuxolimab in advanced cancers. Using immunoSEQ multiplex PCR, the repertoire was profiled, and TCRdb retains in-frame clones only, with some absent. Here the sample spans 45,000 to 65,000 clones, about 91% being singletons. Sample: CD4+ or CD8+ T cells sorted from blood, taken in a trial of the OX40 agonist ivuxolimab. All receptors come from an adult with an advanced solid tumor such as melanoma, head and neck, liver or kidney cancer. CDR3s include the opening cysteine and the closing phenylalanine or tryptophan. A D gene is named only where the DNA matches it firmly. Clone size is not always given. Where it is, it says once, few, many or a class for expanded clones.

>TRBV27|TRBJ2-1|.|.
CASSLTLGGQGEQFF
TGTGCCAGCAGTTTGACCCTCGGGGGGCAGGGTGAGCAGTTCTTC
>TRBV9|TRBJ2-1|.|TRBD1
CASTGGISYNEQFF
TGTGCCAGCACAGGGGGCATCTCCTACAATGAGCAGTTCTTC
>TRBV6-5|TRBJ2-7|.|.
CASSYSYYEQYF
TGTGCCAGCAGTTACTCCTACTACGAGCAGTACTTC
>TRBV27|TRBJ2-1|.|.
CASSQGSKNEQFF
TGTGCCAGCAGTCAGGGTAGTAAAAATGAGCAGTTCTTC
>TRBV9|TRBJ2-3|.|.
CASSAESDTDTQYF
TGTGCCAGCAGCGCGGAGTCAGACACAGATACGCAGTATTTT
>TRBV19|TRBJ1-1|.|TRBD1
CASSIVTGMAEAFF
TGTGCCAGTAGTATAGTGACAGGGATGGCTGAAGCTTTCTTT
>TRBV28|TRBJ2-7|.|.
CASSLFGQPYEQYF
TGTGCCAGCAGTTTATTCGGACAGCCCTACGAGCAGTACTTC
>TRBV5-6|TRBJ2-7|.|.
CASSSGAGEQYF
TGTGCCAGCAGCTCCGGGGCGGGGGAGCAGTACTTC
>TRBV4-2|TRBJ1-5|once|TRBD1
CASSQAIYDRAQPQHF
TGTGCCAGCAGCCAAGCGATTTACGACAGGGCCCAGCCCCAGCATTTT
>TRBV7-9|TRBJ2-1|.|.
CASSLRITYNEQFF
TGTGCCAGCAGCCTAAGGATCACCTACAATGAGCAGTTCTTC
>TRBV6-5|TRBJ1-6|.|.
CASSYLTTVAPLHF
TGTGCCAGCAGTTACTTGACGACAGTGGCACCCCTCCACTTT
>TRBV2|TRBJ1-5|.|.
CASSEIGQLNQPQHF
TGTGCCAGCAGTGAAATCGGTCAGCTAAATCAGCCCCAGCATTTT
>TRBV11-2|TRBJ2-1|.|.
CASSQGWTHNEQFF
TGTGCCAGCAGCCAAGGTTGGACCCACAATGAGCAGTTCTTC
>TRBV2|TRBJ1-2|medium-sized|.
CASRPGQPGYTF
TGTGCCAGCAGGCCGGGACAACCCGGCTACACCTTC
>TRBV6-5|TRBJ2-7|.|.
CASSYQGPFYEQYF
TGTGCCAGCAGTTACCAGGGGCCCTTCTACGAGCAGTACTTC
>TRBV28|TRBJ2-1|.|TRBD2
CASSFRGLAVNEQFF
TGTGCCAGCAGTTTCCGCGGACTAGCGGTGAATGAGCAGTTCTTC
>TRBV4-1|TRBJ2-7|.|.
CASSQVLSVEQYF
TGCGCCAGCAGCCAAGTTCTTTCCGTCGAGCAGTACTTC
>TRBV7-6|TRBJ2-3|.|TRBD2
CASSLETSGYTDTQYF
TGTGCCAGCAGCTTAGAGACTAGCGGATACACAGATACGCAGTATTTT
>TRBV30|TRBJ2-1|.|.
CAWVNLGGVEQFF
TGTGCCTGGGTGAACTTAGGGGGAGTCGAGCAGTTCTTC
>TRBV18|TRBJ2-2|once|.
CASSPTVELANTGELFF
TGTGCCAGCTCACCAACGGTAGAACTCGCGAACACCGGGGAGCTGTTTTTT
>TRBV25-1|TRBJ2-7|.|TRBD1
CASSEVRTGVNYEQYF
TGTGCCAGCAGTGAGGTTCGGACAGGGGTGAACTACGAGCAGTACTTC
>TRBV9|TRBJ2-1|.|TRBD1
CASSRPGTGYNEQFF
TGTGCCAGCAGCCGTCCTGGGACAGGCTACAATGAGCAGTTCTTC